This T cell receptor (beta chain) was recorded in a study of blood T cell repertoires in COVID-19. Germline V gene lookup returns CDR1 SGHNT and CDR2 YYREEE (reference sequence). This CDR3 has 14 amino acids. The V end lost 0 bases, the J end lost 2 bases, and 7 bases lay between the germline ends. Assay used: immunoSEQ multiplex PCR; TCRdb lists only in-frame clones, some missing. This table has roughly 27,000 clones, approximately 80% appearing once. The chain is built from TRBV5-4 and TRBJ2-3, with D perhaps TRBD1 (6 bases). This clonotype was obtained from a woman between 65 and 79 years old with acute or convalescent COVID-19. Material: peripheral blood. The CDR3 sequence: CASSLEGVTDTQYF. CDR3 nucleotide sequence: TGTGCCAGCAGCTTGGAGGGGGTCACAGATACGCAGTATTTT.